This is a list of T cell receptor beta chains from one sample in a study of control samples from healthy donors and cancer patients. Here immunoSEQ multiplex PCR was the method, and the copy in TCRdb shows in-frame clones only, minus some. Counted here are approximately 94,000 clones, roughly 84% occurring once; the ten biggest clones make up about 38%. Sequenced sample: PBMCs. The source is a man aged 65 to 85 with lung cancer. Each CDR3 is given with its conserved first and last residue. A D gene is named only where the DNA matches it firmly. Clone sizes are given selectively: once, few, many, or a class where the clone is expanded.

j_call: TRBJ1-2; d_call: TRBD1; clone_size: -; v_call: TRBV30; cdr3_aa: CAWSGTGGFAYGYTF; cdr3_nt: TGTGCCTGGTCCGGGACAGGGGGCTTTGCCTATGGCTACACCTTC
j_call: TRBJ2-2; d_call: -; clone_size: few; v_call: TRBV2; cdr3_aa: CASRDTGELFF; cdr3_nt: TGTGCCAGCAGGGACACCGGGGAGCTGTTTTTT
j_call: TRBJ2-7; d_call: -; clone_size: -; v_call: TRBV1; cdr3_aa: CTSSQRLAETYEQYF; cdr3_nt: TGCACCAGCAGCCAGCGACTAGCGGAGACCTACGAGCAGTACTTC
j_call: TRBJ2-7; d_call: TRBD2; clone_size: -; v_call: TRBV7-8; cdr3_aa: CASSPSWRGGIYEQYF; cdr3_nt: TGTGCCAGCAGCCCTTCCTGGCGGGGGGGCATCTACGAGCAGTACTTC
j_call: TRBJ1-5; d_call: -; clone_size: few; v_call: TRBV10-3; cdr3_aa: CAISPEGIASNQPQHF; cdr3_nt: TGTGCCATCAGTCCCGAGGGGATAGCAAGCAATCAGCCCCAGCATTTT
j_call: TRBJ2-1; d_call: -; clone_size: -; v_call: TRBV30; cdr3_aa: CAWSFGQLNEQFF; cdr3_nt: TGTGCCTGGAGTTTTGGACAGTTGAATGAGCAGTTCTTC
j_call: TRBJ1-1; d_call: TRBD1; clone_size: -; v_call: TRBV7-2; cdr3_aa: CASHEQGGTEAFF; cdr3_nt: TGTGCCAGCCACGAACAGGGGGGCACTGAAGCTTTCTTT
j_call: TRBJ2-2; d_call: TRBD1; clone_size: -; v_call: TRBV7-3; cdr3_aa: CASSLNRQGKNTGELFF; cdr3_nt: TGTGCCAGCAGCCTGAACCGACAGGGGAAGAACACCGGGGAGCTGTTTTTT
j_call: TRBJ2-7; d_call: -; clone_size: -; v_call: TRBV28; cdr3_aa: CASSLTGHHVPYEQYF; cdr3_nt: TGTGCCAGCAGTCTGACCGGACACCACGTCCCCTACGAGCAGTACTTC
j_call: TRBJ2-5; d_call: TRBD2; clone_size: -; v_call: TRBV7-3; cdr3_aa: CAGGEGTSEETQYF; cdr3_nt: TGTGCCGGAGGAGAGGGGACTAGCGAGGAGACCCAGTACTTC
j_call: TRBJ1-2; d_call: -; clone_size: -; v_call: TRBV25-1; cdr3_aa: CASSEGHGYTF; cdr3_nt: TGTGCCAGCAGTGAGGGGCATGGCTACACCTTC
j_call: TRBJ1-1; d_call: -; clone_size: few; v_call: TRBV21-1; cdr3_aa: CASSPLGTGRPTEAFF; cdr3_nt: TGTGCCAGCAGCCCGTTAGGCACAGGGAGACCGACTGAAGCTTTCTTT
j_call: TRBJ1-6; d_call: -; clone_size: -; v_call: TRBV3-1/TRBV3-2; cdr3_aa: CASSLWDRGGNSPLHF; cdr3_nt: TGTGCCAGCAGCCTCTGGGACCGCGGAGGGAATTCACCCCTCCACTTT
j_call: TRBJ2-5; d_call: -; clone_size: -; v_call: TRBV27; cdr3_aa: CASSSTARQETQYF; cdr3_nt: TGTGCCAGCAGTTCGACGGCCAGACAAGAGACCCAGTACTTC
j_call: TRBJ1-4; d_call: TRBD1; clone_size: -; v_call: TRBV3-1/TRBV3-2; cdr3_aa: CASSPPGGTGVEKLFF; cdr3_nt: TGTGCCAGCAGCCCCCCAGGCGGGACAGGGGTTGAAAAACTGTTTTTT